The next 26 T cell receptor beta chains were all read from a single sample in a study of response to subunit inactivated influenza vaccine. One entry per CDR3 protein results from TCRdb running MiXCR on the RT-PCR reads. The table shows 800,000 to 1,000,000 distinct CDR3 sequences, with 21% occurring only once. Here the sequenced sample was PBMCs from blood, taken 5 days after vaccination. These receptors were obtained from a man in his fifties who received an inactivated influenza vaccine.

There are a few counts of this clonotype. V gene TRBV12-5 combines with J gene TRBJ2-2; D gene uncertain. With 0 bases removed from V and 6 bases from J, the gap between germline ends came to 14 bases. CDR3 length equals 16 residues. Looked up from germline, CDR1 is LGHNT and CDR2 is FRNRAP. DNA of the CDR3: TGTGCTAGTGGTTTGGTTCTAAGTGGGAATGCCGGGGAGCTGTTTTTT. It encodes CASGLVLSGNAGELFF.

The CDR3 sequence: CASSPEVLHNEQFF. DNA of the CDR3: TGTGCCAGCAGTCCCGAGGTACTTCACAATGAGCAGTTCTTC. V gene TRBV12-3 or TRBV12-4 combines with J gene TRBJ2-1; D is unresolved. Between the trimmed V and J ends, which lost 5 bases and 5 bases, there was a span of 13 bases. The CDR3 has 14 amino acids.

In this sample, this clonotype turned up a few times. The chain carries TRBV24-1 and TRBJ2-3; D uncertain. Germline CDR1 is KGHDR and CDR2 is SFDVKD. The V and J ends lost 4 bases and 3 bases respectively, with 1 base between them. CDR3 size: 11 residues. The CDR3 loop is CATSETDTQYF. The DNA of the CDR3 is TGTGCCACCAGTGAAACAGATACGCAGTATTTT.

This clonotype was seen repeatedly, ten times or more. This rearrangement joins TRBV12-3 or TRBV12-4 to TRBJ1-6; D gene uncertain. The CDR3 is 14 amino acids. The V gene lost 5 bases and the J gene lost 0 bases, with 5 bases spanning the gap. The CDR3 here is CASSTSSYNSPLHF. The CDR3, as DNA: TGTGCCAGCAGTACGAGCTCCTATAATTCACCCCTCCACTTT.

The chain employs TRBV20-1 and TRBJ1-4, with 8 nucleotides matching TRBD1. Germline V lookup: CDR1 DFQATT, CDR2 SNEGSKA (reference sequence). The ends lost 5 bases at V and 7 bases at J; junction bases unmatched: 6. This CDR3 contains 13 residues. The CDR3 DNA reads as TGCAGTGCTCGAAGGACAGGGAGTGAAAAACTGTTTTTT. Its protein is CSARRTGSEKLFF.

V gene TRBV10-1 combines with J gene TRBJ2-7; D unclear. V was pared by 3 bases and J by 5 bases, with 5 bases between. This CDR3 region has 11 residues. Germline CDR1 reads WNHNN; CDR2 reads SYGVQD (reference sequence). CDR3 coding DNA: TGCGCCAGCAGTGACCTACACGAGCAGTACTTC. As protein: CASSDLHEQYF.

A note on this clonotype: Because it lacks the conserved phenylalanine or tryptophan at the end, this CDR3 is likely a read error. The chain has TRBV30 and TRBJ1-2; possibly TRBD1 for D (6 bases). Germline V lookup: CDR1 GTSNPN, CDR2 SVGIG (reference sequence). This CDR3 region has 15 residues. V was cut by 1 base and J by 4 bases, with 16 bases left in between. This chain's CDR3 is CAWSAGQSSVYGYTL. DNA for the CDR3: TGTGCCTGGAGTGCCGGACAGTCTTCCGTCTATGGCTACACCCTC.

The chain employs TRBV6-2 or TRBV6-3 and TRBJ2-7; maybe TRBD1 (5 bases). This CDR3 is built from 12 residues. Germline CDR1 is MNHEY and CDR2 is SVGEGT. Trimming stripped 5 bases from V and 5 bases from J, with 10 bases between. CDR3 loop: CASSRRTNEQYF. In nucleotides, the CDR3 is TGTGCCAGCAGTCGAAGGACAAACGAGCAGTACTTC.

CDR3 sequence reads: CASSFGQAPRETQYF. The CDR3 region has the DNA TGTGCCAGCAGCTTCGGGCAGGCCCCGAGGGAGACCCAGTACTTC. This rearrangement joins TRBV11-2 to TRBJ2-5; D is uncertain. Germline assignment: CDR1 SGHAT and CDR2 FQNNGV. The V end was cut by 3 bases, the J end by 5 bases, with 16 bases between. This CDR3 spans 15 amino acids. Full variable domain (missing parts from reference TRBV11-2 and TRBJ2-5): EAGVAQSPRYKIIEKRQSVAFWCNPISGHATLYWYQQILGQGPKLLIQFQNNGVVDDSQLPKDRFSAERLKGVDSTLKIQPAKLEDSAVYLCASSFGQAPRETQYFGPGTRLLVL.

This chain links TRBV5-1 with TRBJ2-6; the D is unclear. V lost 1 base and J 2 bases, leaving 7 bases between the germline ends. Germline V gives CDR1 SGHRS, CDR2 YFSETQ. This CDR3 contains 15 residues. CDR3 loop: CASSLSGAGANVLTF. The CDR3 DNA sequence: TGCGCCAGCAGCTTGAGTGGAGCTGGGGCCAACGTCCTGACTTTC. The variable domain in full, completed from reference TRBV5-1 and TRBJ2-6, reads KAGVTQTPRYLIKTRGQQVTLSCSPISGHRSVSWYQQTPGQGLQFLFEYFSETQRNKGNFPGRFSGRQFSNSRSEMNVSTLELGDSALYLCASSLSGAGANVLTFGAGSRLTVL.

This clonotype was seen only a few times. The gene calls are TRBV4-1 and TRBJ1-5, with D tentatively TRBD1 (5 bases). CDR3 length: 17 amino acids. V was trimmed by 2 bases and J by 4 bases, leaving 18 bases between them. Germline loops: CDR1 MGHRA, CDR2 YSYEKL. CDR3 amino acids: CASSQSSRTGGNQPQHF. CDR3 nucleotides: TGCGCCAGCAGCCAAAGTTCTCGGACGGGGGGTAATCAGCCCCAGCATTTT.

This clonotype was detected many times. The chain carries TRBV20-1 and TRBJ2-3, with D possibly being TRBD2 (5 bases). The CDR3 runs to 14 residues. Germline assignment: CDR1 DFQATT and CDR2 SNEGSKA (reference sequence). The CDR3: CSPLRASLTDTQYF. The DNA for the CDR3 is TGCAGCCCCCTTCGGGCTAGCTTGACAGATACGCAGTATTTT.

V usage is TRBV14 and J usage is TRBJ1-1; the D gene is possibly TRBD1 (6 bases). The length of the CDR3 is 15 residues. V lost 4 bases and J 4 bases, leaving 16 bases between the germline ends. The germline CDR1 and CDR2 sequences are SGHDN and FVKESK. The CDR3 nucleotides read TGTGCCAGCAGCCCCTACGGGGGGCGGATCACTGAAGCTTTCTTT. This encodes CASSPYGGRITEAFF.

V and J are TRBV7-2 and TRBJ2-5; D is undetermined. The CDR3 runs 14 residues. Between the trimmed V and J ends, which lost 5 bases and 0 bases, there was a span of 10 bases. Germline V gene lookup returns CDR1 SGHTA and CDR2 FQGNSA. This chain's CDR3 is CASSPDPYQETQYF. CDR3 bases: TGTGCCAGCAGCCCGGACCCGTACCAAGAGACCCAGTACTTC.

This clonotype was seen more than once but under ten times. The rearrangement joins TRBV4-3 to TRBJ2-7; D is tentatively TRBD1 or TRBD2 (5 bases each). This CDR3 is 13 amino acids long. Trimming removed 0 bases at V and 6 bases at J, with 9 bases between. Germline V gives CDR1 LGHNA, CDR2 YSLEER. CDR3 nucleotide sequence: TGCGCCAGCAGCCAAGAATACGGGGCCGAGCAGTACTTC. This gives the protein CASSQEYGAEQYF.

There are a few counts of this clonotype. The chain couples TRBV12-3 or TRBV12-4 to TRBJ2-1, with 7 bases aligning to TRBD2. The junction had 10 bases not matched to a gene; V was cut back by 5 bases and J by 6 bases. The CDR3 contains 15 residues. As DNA, the CDR3 is TGTGCCAGCAGTCCCGGCGGGGGTTTGATCAATGAGCAGTTCTTC. Encoded protein: CASSPGGGLINEQFF.

This clonotype has a count of ten or more. The genes are TRBV29-1 and TRBJ2-1, with D tentatively TRBD2 (6 bases). V dropped 4 bases and J dropped 0 bases, with 13 bases sitting between them. Germline assignment: CDR1 SQVTM and CDR2 ANQGSEA. The CDR3 is 15 residues long. The CDR3, as DNA: TGCAGCGTTGCCGGCGGGGCCAGCTCCTACAATGAGCAGTTCTTC. Amino acid sequence: CSVAGGASSYNEQFF.

This clonotype has a count of ten or more. The V call is TRBV3-1, the J call TRBJ2-7, with D perhaps TRBD1 (5 bases). The V gene's germline CDR1 is LGHDT and CDR2 YNNKEL (reference sequence). Deletions cut 4 bases from V and 0 bases from J, with 13 bases between. This CDR3 spans 15 amino acids. The CDR3 reads CASSLRQGVSYEQYF. The CDR3 nucleotides are TGTGCCAGCAGCCTCCGTCAAGGGGTCTCCTACGAGCAGTACTTC.

This clonotype was seen only a few times. J is TRBJ2-3 and V is TRBV18; no clear D gene. V lost 2 bases and J 1 base, leaving 10 bases between the germline ends. Per germline, CDR1 KGHSH and CDR2 LQKENI. The CDR3 is 15 residues long. CDR3: CASSPNLSGTDTQYF. Here the CDR3 DNA reads TGTGCCAGCTCACCAAACCTCAGCGGCACAGATACGCAGTATTTT.

In this sample, this clonotype turned up a few times. The chain joins TRBV5-1 to TRBJ1-4; D is undetermined. This CDR3 has 15 amino acids. The germline gives CDR1 SGHRS, CDR2 YFSETQ. V was clipped by 6 bases and J by 5 bases, with 17 bases between them. CDR3 region: CASTVGDINNEKLFF. In DNA form, the CDR3 reads TGCGCCAGCACCGTCGGGGATATAAACAATGAAAAACTGTTTTTT.

The gene calls are TRBV20-1 and TRBJ1-1; the D is unclear. The CDR3 has 14 amino acids. CDR1 DFQATT and CDR2 SNEGSKA come from the germline V gene (reference sequence). V was trimmed by 2 bases and J by 1 base, leaving 11 bases between them. This CDR3 reads CSARSGYQNTEAFF. CDR3 DNA: TGCAGTGCTAGAAGCGGGTACCAGAACACTGAAGCTTTCTTT.

This clonotype occurred a few times. The gene calls are TRBV24-1 and TRBJ2-2, with 10 bases aligning to TRBD1. V lost 1 base to trimming and J lost 6 bases; unmatched junction nucleotides: 4. Germline CDR1 reads KGHDR; CDR2 reads SFDVKD. The CDR3 has 16 residues. DNA for the CDR3: TGTGCCACCAGTGATTTACCGGACAGGGGGTCCGGGGAGCTGTTTTTT. Residues: CATSDLPDRGSGELFF.

This clonotype was seen only a few times. V and J are TRBV29-1 and TRBJ2-2; possibly TRBD1 for D (5 bases). V was cut by 3 bases and J by 1 base, with 6 bases left in between. The length of the CDR3 is 13 residues. Germline loops: CDR1 SQVTM, CDR2 ANQGSEA. The CDR3 loop reads CSVEGLNTGELFF. CDR3 nucleotides: TGCAGCGTTGAGGGGCTGAACACCGGGGAGCTGTTTTTT.

The chain combines TRBV20-1 with TRBJ2-1, with D perhaps TRBD1 or TRBD2 (5 bases each). This CDR3 has 14 residues. Looked up from germline, CDR1 is DFQATT and CDR2 is SNEGSKA (reference sequence). The V end was cut by 5 bases, the J end by 0 bases, with 11 bases between. The CDR3 loop reads CSASGTTSYNEQFF. In DNA form, the CDR3 reads TGCAGTGCTTCGGGGACGACCTCCTACAATGAGCAGTTCTTC.

This chain links TRBV29-1 with TRBJ2-7; D remains ambiguous. This CDR3 comprises 12 residues. Per the germline V gene, CDR1 is SQVTM and CDR2 is ANQGSEA. The V end was cut by 7 bases, the J end by 0 bases, with 10 bases between. CDR3 loop: CSAGTVSYEQYF. CDR3 sequence (DNA): TGCAGCGCTGGAACAGTCTCCTACGAGCAGTACTTC.

This chain uses TRBV20-1 with TRBJ2-2; D is uncertain. The CDR3 runs 14 residues. Looked up from germline, CDR1 is DFQATT and CDR2 is SNEGSKA (reference sequence). Trimming removed 0 bases at V and 4 bases at J, with 9 bases between. The CDR3 DNA reads TGCAGTGCTAGAGATCTGCTGATCACCGGGGAGCTGTTTTTT. It is translated as CSARDLLITGELFF.